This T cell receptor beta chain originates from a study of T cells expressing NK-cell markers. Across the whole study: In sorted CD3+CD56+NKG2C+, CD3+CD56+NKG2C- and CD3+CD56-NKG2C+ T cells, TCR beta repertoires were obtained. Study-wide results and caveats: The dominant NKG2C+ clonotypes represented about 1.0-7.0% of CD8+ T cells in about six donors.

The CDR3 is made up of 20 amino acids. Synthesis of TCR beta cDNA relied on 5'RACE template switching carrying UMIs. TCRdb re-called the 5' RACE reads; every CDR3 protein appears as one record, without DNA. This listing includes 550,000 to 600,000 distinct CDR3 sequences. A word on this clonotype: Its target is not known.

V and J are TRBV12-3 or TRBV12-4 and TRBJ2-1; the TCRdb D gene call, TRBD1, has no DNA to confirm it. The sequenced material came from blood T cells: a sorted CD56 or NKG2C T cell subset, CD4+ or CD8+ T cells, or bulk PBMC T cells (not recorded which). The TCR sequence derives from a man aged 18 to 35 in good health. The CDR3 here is CASSFTASSITGGAYNEQFF.